These 21 T cell receptor beta chains share one sample of origin, sequenced in a study of shared clonotypes between healthy human individuals. Only in-frame clones appear in the TCRdb table, and some are missing; sequencing was by immunoSEQ multiplex PCR. The sample holds about 2 million clones; 90% to 95% are singletons and the top ten take 0.13%. Material for sequencing was naive CD4+ T cells sorted from blood. Subset given: CD45RA+ positively selected. These receptor sequences come from a young man in good health.

The chain has TRBV7-2 and TRBJ2-1; TRBD2 matches at 7 bases. CDR1 SGHTA and CDR2 FQGNSA come from the germline V gene. The CDR3 is 14 amino acids. J lost 0 bases, V lost 8 bases, and 4 bases had no gene match. The CDR3 region is CASREASSYNEQFF. As DNA, the CDR3 is TGTGCCAGCCGGGAGGCGAGCTCCTACAATGAGCAGTTCTTC.

Only one count was recorded for this clone. The gene calls are TRBV7-2 and TRBJ1-2; D is ambiguous. Germline-derived CDR1 and CDR2 are SGHTA and FQGNSA. CDR3 length: 15 residues. Trimming pared 0 bases from V and 8 bases from J, leaving 16 bases between. This chain's CDR3 is CASSLARSELHGYTF. In DNA, the CDR3 is TGTGCCAGCAGCTTAGCGAGGTCGGAACTCCACGGCTACACCTTC.

The gene calls are TRBV5-5 and TRBJ1-5; D unclear. Trimming removed 0 bases from V and 5 bases from J, with 9 bases in between. Germline assignment: CDR1 SGHKS and CDR2 YYEKEE (reference sequence). The CDR3 sequence is 14 residues long. CDR3 DNA: TGTGCCAGCAGCTTGGGGCTGACCTATCAGCCCCAGCATTTT. It translates to CASSLGLTYQPQHF.

This sequence joins TRBV27 and TRBJ2-7; weak D call: TRBD1 (5 bases). The V gene's germline CDR1 is MNHEY and CDR2 SMNVEV (reference sequence). Trimming took 2 bases from V and 0 from J, leaving 11 bases between them. The CDR3 sequence is 15 residues long. CDR3: CASSLNGQGSYEQYF. DNA of the CDR3: TGTGCCAGCAGTTTAAACGGGCAGGGCTCCTACGAGCAGTACTTC.

The chain recombines TRBV5-1 with TRBJ2-2; D may be TRBD2 (6 bases). The V end was cut by 3 bases, the J end by 3 bases, with 15 bases between. The CDR3 is 16 amino acids. The V gene's germline CDR1 is SGHRS and CDR2 YFSETQ. The CDR3 is CASSWAETRDTGELFF. In nucleotides, the CDR3 is TGCGCCAGCAGCTGGGCCGAGACTAGGGACACCGGGGAGCTGTTTTTT.

The CDR3 sequence: CAWRQGTYEQYF. The CDR3 DNA is TGTGCCTGGCGACAGGGGACCTACGAGCAGTACTTC. The rearrangement links TRBV30 to TRBJ2-7; 8 nucleotides agree with TRBD1. CDR1 GTSNPN and CDR2 SVGIG come from the germline V gene (reference sequence). CDR3 size: 12 residues. After removal of 5 bases from V and 2 bases from J, the junction contained 2 bases not matched to a gene.

This rearrangement joins TRBV11-2 to TRBJ1-2, with 7 bases lining up with TRBD1. CDR3 size: 12 residues. V gave up 5 bases and J gave up 7 bases; unmatched junction bases: 4. Germline V gives CDR1 SGHAT, CDR2 FQNNGV. CDR3 loop: CASSRTGVGYTF. The CDR3 nucleotides are TGTGCCAGCAGCCGAACAGGGGTTGGCTACACCTTC.

CDR3 sequence: CASREDSYNSPLHF. Here the CDR3 DNA reads TGTGCCAGCAGAGAGGACAGTTATAATTCACCCCTCCACTTT. The chain couples TRBV2 to TRBJ1-6, with D maybe TRBD1 (6 bases). V was clipped by 6 bases and J by 4 bases, with 10 bases between them. Germline V gene sequence: CDR1 SNHLY, CDR2 FYNNEI. This CDR3 is 14 amino acids long.

The chain links TRBV30 to TRBJ1-1, with unresolved D. Germline CDR1 reads GTSNPN; CDR2 reads SVGIG (reference sequence). The CDR3 runs 11 residues. V gave up 0 bases and J gave up 8 bases, with 7 bases separating them. The CDR3 is CAWSVPPEAFF. In DNA form, the CDR3 reads TGTGCCTGGAGTGTACCCCCCGAAGCTTTCTTT.

The rearrangement uses TRBV4-2 and TRBJ2-3; 7 bases are a match to TRBD2. From germline, CDR1 is LGHNA and CDR2 YNFKEQ. The CDR3 sequence is 16 residues long. The trim removed 4 bases at V and 0 bases at J, leaving 7 bases unmatched. The CDR3 spells CASSLSGTTSTDTQYF. The CDR3 nucleotides are TGTGCCAGCAGCCTCTCCGGGACTACGAGCACAGATACGCAGTATTTT.

The chain joins TRBV28 to TRBJ1-2; possible D gene TRBD1, 5 bases. Per germline, CDR1 MDHEN and CDR2 SYDVKM. CDR3 length: 17 residues. V was cut by 1 base and J by 6 bases, with 21 bases left in between. CDR3 DNA sequence: TGTGCCAGCAGTTTATCAGTTCGTGGCAGGGCGAAGGATGGCTACACCTTC. This encodes CASSLSVRGRAKDGYTF.

The count of this clone is one. J is TRBJ1-2 and V is TRBV6-5; D perhaps matches TRBD1 (5 bases). The CDR3 consists of 14 residues. V was cut by 5 bases and J by 6 bases, with 16 bases left in between. CDR1 and CDR2 from the germline V gene are MNHEY and SVGAGI. The CDR3 is CASSPSGTSNGYTF. The CDR3, as DNA: TGTGCCAGCAGTCCCTCCGGGACTTCTAATGGCTACACCTTC.

The chain links TRBV7-6 to TRBJ2-5; tentatively, D is TRBD1 or TRBD2 (7 bases each). The CDR3 covers 17 residues. Germline V lookup: CDR1 SGHVS, CDR2 FNYEAQ. V was pared by 3 bases and J by 0 bases, with 17 bases between. The CDR3 reads CASSFVPGGVNQETQYF. The CDR3 bases are TGTGCCAGCAGCTTTGTACCAGGGGGGGTGAACCAAGAGACCCAGTACTTC.

The chain recombines TRBV5-4 with TRBJ2-1; weak D call: TRBD2 (5 bases). The ends were cut back, 4 bases at V and 0 bases at J, with 17 bases in the middle. This CDR3 spans 17 amino acids. Germline CDR1 and CDR2: SGHNT and YYREEE (reference sequence). The DNA for the CDR3 is TGTGCCAGCAGCCGAGCGGCGGGTGCCAGCTCCTACAATGAGCAGTTCTTC. It codes for CASSRAAGASSYNEQFF.

The rearrangement links TRBV19 to TRBJ2-3, with 10 bases identical to TRBD2. The germline V gene encodes CDR1 LNHDA and CDR2 SQIVND (reference sequence). CDR3 length: 17 amino acids. V was pared by 4 bases and J by 2 bases, with 9 bases of the junction left unmatched. CDR3 coding DNA: TGTGCCAGTAGTAGTACTAGCGGGGTGACGATCACAGATACGCAGTATTTT. Translation gives CASSSTSGVTITDTQYF.

The CDR3 is CASSQVTGWGTEAFF. Here the CDR3 DNA reads TGCGCCAGCAGCCAAGTAACAGGGTGGGGCACTGAAGCTTTCTTT. The rearrangement links TRBV4-1 to TRBJ1-1; tentatively, D is TRBD1 (6 bases). The CDR3 length is 15 residues. V lost 1 base and J 4 bases, leaving 13 bases between the germline ends. From germline, CDR1 is MGHRA and CDR2 YSYEKL.

CDR3 coding DNA: TGTGCCAGCAGCCGGTGGGGGCTTTCCAACACCGGGGAGCTGTTTTTT. Protein product: CASSRWGLSNTGELFF. The V call is TRBV9, the J call TRBJ2-2; D perhaps matches TRBD1 (6 bases). The ends were cut back, 4 bases at V and 2 bases at J, with 15 bases in the middle. The germline CDR1 and CDR2 sequences are SGDLS and YYNGEE. CDR3 size: 16 residues.

The V call is TRBV5-1, the J call TRBJ1-4, with 8 positions matching TRBD1. The CDR3 sequence is 15 residues long. The V and J ends lost 4 bases and 4 bases, in that order; junction bases with no gene match: 6. The germline V gene encodes CDR1 SGHRS and CDR2 YFSETQ. This CDR3 is CASSPRTGINEKLFF. The DNA for the CDR3 is TGCGCCAGCAGCCCCCGGACAGGGATTAATGAAAAACTGTTTTTT.

This clone appeared once. J is TRBJ1-5 and V is TRBV7-3; D is unclear. Trimming removed 5 bases at V and 3 bases at J, with 8 bases between. The CDR3 length is 13 residues. The germline V gene has CDR1 SGHTA and CDR2 FQGTGA. CDR3 coding DNA: TGTGCCAGCAGCCTGGGTTTCAATCAGCCCCAGCATTTT. Its translation is CASSLGFNQPQHF.

Turning to this clone: The same CDR3 can be traced to other DNA sequences in this sample. This chain links TRBV5-4 with TRBJ1-6, with 7 bases identical to TRBD1. V shed 0 bases, J shed 8 bases, and the junction held 2 bases outside the gene matches. Germline V gene sequence: CDR1 SGHNT, CDR2 YYREEE (reference sequence). The CDR3 is 14 residues long. As DNA, the CDR3 is TGTGCCAGCAGCTTGGGGCAGGGGGATTCACCCCTCCACTTT. It is translated as CASSLGQGDSPLHF.

The J gene is TRBJ2-2, the V gene TRBV10-2; D might be TRBD1 or TRBD2, each matching 6 bases. V gave up 6 bases and J gave up 0 bases, with 17 bases separating them. The germline V gene has CDR1 WSHSY and CDR2 SAAADI. The CDR3 is 17 residues long. The CDR3 loop is CASSEGGLMTNTGELFF. The CDR3 DNA sequence: TGCGCCAGCAGCGAGGGGGGACTGATGACGAACACCGGGGAGCTGTTTTTT.